These 13 T cell receptor beta chains came from one sample sequenced in a study of blood T cell repertoires in COVID-19. Sequencing was performed with immunoSEQ multiplex PCR; in TCRdb, only in-frame clones are kept and a portion is missing. The sample records hundreds of thousands of clones, around 80% being singletons. Material for sequencing was peripheral blood. All receptors come from a young man with active or convalescent COVID-19.

CDR3 bases: TGTGCCAGCAGCGTAGGCGCCGAGGGGAGGGCCGGAGATACGCAGTATTTT. Its translation: CASSVGAEGRAGDTQYF. V gene TRBV9 combines with J gene TRBJ2-3, with 7 positions matching TRBD2. V gave up 0 bases and J gave up 5 bases; unmatched junction bases: 12. This CDR3 is 17 amino acids long. Germline V gene lookup returns CDR1 SGDLS and CDR2 YYNGEE.

The chain has TRBV7-3 and TRBJ2-5, with TRBD2 matching over 7 bases. V gave up 5 bases and J gave up 4 bases; unmatched junction bases: 10. This CDR3 has 15 amino acids. From germline, CDR1 is SGHTA and CDR2 FQGTGA. The CDR3 sequence: CASSTTGRVSETQYF. Here the CDR3 DNA reads TGTGCCAGCAGCACTACGGGGAGGGTGTCAGAGACCCAGTACTTC.

This sequence joins TRBV25-1 and TRBJ2-5; 7 bases line up with TRBD2. The CDR3 length is 17 residues. Trimming removed 1 base from V and 1 base from J; junction bases left unmatched: 9. Looked up from germline, CDR1 is MGHDK and CDR2 is SYGVNS. CDR3 sequence: CASSESGRAGTQETQYF. CDR3 coding DNA: TGTGCCAGCAGTGAATCCGGGCGAGCGGGGACCCAAGAGACCCAGTACTTC.

The gene calls are TRBV11-2 and TRBJ1-1; no reliable D call. The V gene's germline CDR1 is SGHAT and CDR2 FQNNGV. This CDR3 has 14 amino acids. Trimming took off 5 bases at V and 0 bases at J, with 10 bases between the two ends. The CDR3 DNA sequence: TGTGCCAGCAGCCCGTCGCGGGTGAACACTGAAGCTTTCTTT. Amino acid sequence: CASSPSRVNTEAFF.

V gene TRBV3-1 (or the pseudogene TRBV3-2) combines with J gene TRBJ2-1, with 8 bases lining up with TRBD2. Germline V lookup: CDR1 LGHDT, CDR2 YNNKEL (reference sequence). V was pared by 7 bases and J by 7 bases, with 3 bases of the junction left unmatched. The length of the CDR3 is 12 residues. Here the CDR3 reads CASNRGGNEQFF. DNA of the CDR3: TGTGCCAGCAACCGGGGGGGGAATGAGCAGTTCTTC.

The chain carries TRBV6-5 and TRBJ2-1, with TRBD2 as a possible D gene (5 bases). Germline CDR1 is MNHEY and CDR2 is SVGAGI. V lost 10 bases, J lost 3 bases, and 16 bases lay in between. The CDR3 has 14 residues. The CDR3 bases are TGTGCCACCACCCGTGCTAGCTACTACAATGAGCAGTTCTTC. Encoded protein: CATTRASYYNEQFF.

V is TRBV5-4 and J is TRBJ2-7; TRBD1 agrees at 7 bases. This CDR3 spans 12 amino acids. Per the germline V gene, CDR1 is SGHNT and CDR2 is YYREEE (reference sequence). Trimming took 3 bases from V and 3 from J; bases not matched to a gene: 0. The CDR3 DNA is TGTGCCAGCAGCTGGGACAGCTACGAGCAGTACTTC. Residues: CASSWDSYEQYF.

This clone was detected once. V gene TRBV28 combines with J gene TRBJ1-2; tentatively, D is TRBD1 (5 bases). Trimming removed 3 bases at V and 4 bases at J, with 12 bases between. The germline V gene has CDR1 MDHEN and CDR2 SYDVKM. The CDR3 runs 14 residues. CDR3 sequence reads: CASSLAGRPYGYTF. Here the CDR3 DNA reads TGTGCCAGCAGTTTGGCAGGGCGGCCCTATGGCTACACCTTC.

The chain couples TRBV18 to TRBJ1-2; TRBD1 is a possible D gene (5 bases). The length of the CDR3 is 13 residues. CDR1 is KGHSH and CDR2 is LQKENI in the germline V gene. Trimming pared 6 bases from V and 4 bases from J, leaving 12 bases between. The CDR3 nucleotides are TGTGCCAGCTCCCCGGACACCCTCTATGGCTACACCTTC. It is translated as CASSPDTLYGYTF.

V gene TRBV3-1 (or the pseudogene TRBV3-2) combines with J gene TRBJ1-5; D is perhaps TRBD1 (5 bases). V shed 0 bases and J shed 4 bases, with 10 bases lying between them. The germline V gene encodes CDR1 LGHDT and CDR2 YNNKEL (reference sequence). CDR3 length: 15 amino acids. CDR3 in amino acids: CASSQEGPENQPQHF. CDR3 bases: TGTGCCAGCAGCCAAGAGGGGCCAGAGAATCAGCCCCAGCATTTT.

V usage is TRBV6-6 and J usage is TRBJ1-5, with D tentatively TRBD1 (6 bases). Germline-derived CDR1 and CDR2 are MNHNY and SVGAGI (reference sequence). CDR3 length: 15 residues. The V end was cut by 6 bases, the J end by 1 base, with 13 bases between. The CDR3 DNA reads as TGTGCCAGCAGGGAACAGGGATTGAGCAATCAGCCCCAGCATTTT. Translated, it gives CASREQGLSNQPQHF.

CDR3 sequence reads: CAWSELGSIKAYEQYF. The CDR3 coding sequence is TGTGCCTGGAGTGAGTTAGGGAGCATAAAGGCCTACGAGCAGTACTTC. The chain has TRBV30 and TRBJ2-7; a possible D gene is TRBD2 (5 bases). CDR3 length: 16 amino acids. Germline values: CDR1 GTSNPN, CDR2 SVGIG (reference sequence). Trimming shortened V by 1 base and J by 2 bases, and 18 bases separated the two germline ends.

This chain joins TRBV19 and TRBJ1-5; 7 nucleotides line up with TRBD1. V lost 8 bases, J lost 5 bases, and 6 bases stayed unmatched. CDR1 is LNHDA and CDR2 is SQIVND in the germline V gene (reference sequence). The CDR3 has 13 amino acids. The CDR3 coding sequence is TGTGCCAGTCGGGACAGCGAGTATCAGCCCCAGCATTTT. Translating gives CASRDSEYQPQHF.